This record covers a single T cell receptor (beta chain). Its antigen is not identified. Unique molecular identifiers were present on the cDNA, and a universal primer site came from template switching. TCRdb called the 5' RACE reads again in MiXCR, with one record for every CDR3 protein. The data hold around 670,000 distinct CDR3 sequences, with around 6.1% observed a single time. This sample was taken from a study of identical twins. General observations from the study: Out-of-frame alpha sequences shared by twins were enriched for low generation probability. Cord blood's abundant beta clonotypes had fewer insertions, unlike memory repertoires.

The receptor comes from a man between 18 and 29 years old in good health. The material sequenced was naive T cells sorted from blood.

The CDR3 sequence is CASSPELAAQETQYF. CDR3 bases: TGTGCCAGCAGCCCCGAGCTAGCGGCCCAAGAGACCCAGTACTTC. This chain connects TRBV6-1 to TRBJ2-5, with 7 bases fitting TRBD2. The trim removed 6 bases at V and 1 base at J, leaving 8 bases unmatched. The CDR3 runs 15 residues. The germline gives CDR1 MNHNS, CDR2 SASEGT.